A selection of T cell receptor beta chains follows, all from one sample in a study of OX40 agonist ivuxolimab in advanced cancers. Clones were sequenced by immunoSEQ multiplex PCR, and TCRdb holds only the in-frame ones, with some missing. The data show about 82,000 clones, about 91% seen once. The sequencing used CD4+ or CD8+ T cells sorted from blood, collected in a trial of the OX40 agonist ivuxolimab. The receptors were sampled from an adult with an advanced solid tumor such as melanoma, head and neck, liver or kidney cancer. Each CDR3 is given with its conserved first and last residue. The order of the fields is V gene, clone size, D gene, J gene, CDR3 protein, CDR3 DNA. D genes are given only for firm matches. Only part of the rows carry a size: once, few, many, or a class if the clone is expanded.

V: TRBV19; size: -; D: TRBD2; J: TRBJ2-1; CDR3: CASTSRGGSSYNEQFF; DNA: TGTGCCAGTACCTCCCGGGGCGGGAGCTCCTACAATGAGCAGTTCTTC
V: TRBV7-9; size: -; D: TRBD1; J: TRBJ1-4; CDR3: CASSLGVTGLSANEKLFF; DNA: TGTGCCAGCAGCTTAGGGGTGACAGGGTTGAGTGCTAATGAAAAACTGTTTTTT
V: TRBV2; size: -; D: -; J: TRBJ2-2; CDR3: CASSDRISGELFF; DNA: TGTGCCAGCAGTGACCGGATTTCCGGGGAGCTGTTTTTT
V: TRBV7-2; size: -; D: TRBD2; J: TRBJ2-3; CDR3: CASSPTSGRAFDTQYF; DNA: TGTGCCAGCAGCCCGACTAGCGGGAGGGCCTTTGATACGCAGTATTTT
V: TRBV19; size: -; D: -; J: TRBJ2-2; CDR3: CASSTSANTGELFF; DNA: TGTGCCAGTAGTACATCAGCGAACACCGGGGAGCTGTTTTTT
V: TRBV21-1; size: -; D: -; J: TRBJ1-1; CDR3: CASSKTGREAFF; DNA: TGTGCCAGCAGCAAGACAGGGAGGGAGGCTTTCTTT
V: TRBV2; size: -; D: TRBD1; J: TRBJ2-3; CDR3: CASSRTGDTQYF; DNA: TGTGCCAGCAGTCGGACAGGGGATACGCAGTATTTT
V: TRBV18; size: -; D: -; J: TRBJ1-3; CDR3: CASSPLTGISGNTIYF; DNA: TGTGCCAGCTCACCTCTAACAGGGATTTCAGGAAACACCATATATTTT
V: TRBV2; size: -; D: -; J: TRBJ2-3; CDR3: CASSENRVEYF; DNA: TGTGCCAGCAGTGAAAACAGGGTAGAATATTTT
V: TRBV18; size: -; D: -; J: TRBJ2-2; CDR3: CASSDVREYTGELFF; DNA: TGTGCCAGCTCAGACGTTCGGGAGTACACCGGGGAGCTGTTTTTT
V: TRBV5-1; size: -; D: -; J: TRBJ1-1; CDR3: CASIQDSMNTEAFF; DNA: TGCGCCAGCATCCAGGACAGCATGAACACTGAAGCTTTCTTT
V: TRBV5-1; size: -; D: TRBD1; J: TRBJ2-5; CDR3: CASSLGQGKETQYF; DNA: TGCGCCAGCAGCTTGGGACAGGGAAAAGAGACCCAGTACTTC
V: TRBV14; size: -; D: TRBD1; J: TRBJ2-1; CDR3: CASSQDRTGWYEQFF; DNA: TGTGCCAGCAGCCAAGATCGGACAGGGTGGTATGAGCAGTTCTTC
V: TRBV30; size: -; D: -; J: TRBJ1-5; CDR3: CAWSWGGRNQPQHF; DNA: TGTGCCTGGAGTTGGGGTGGGCGCAATCAGCCCCAGCATTTT
V: TRBV29-1; size: -; D: -; J: TRBJ2-1; CDR3: CSVVSSFYNEQFF; DNA: TGCAGCGTTGTTAGCTCTTTCTACAATGAGCAGTTCTTC
V: TRBV5-4; size: -; D: TRBD2; J: TRBJ2-1; CDR3: CASSRWASGRNEQFF; DNA: TGTGCCAGCAGCCGCTGGGCTAGCGGGAGGAATGAGCAGTTCTTC
V: TRBV11-2; size: -; D: TRBD2; J: TRBJ2-3; CDR3: CASSLAGGASTDTQYF; DNA: TGTGCCAGCAGCTTAGCGGGAGGGGCGAGCACAGATACGCAGTATTTT
V: TRBV6-5; size: -; D: -; J: TRBJ1-4; CDR3: CASSPGPLNEKLFF; DNA: TGTGCCAGCAGCCCGGGACCGCTTAATGAAAAACTGTTTTTT
V: TRBV11-2; size: -; D: -; J: TRBJ2-2; CDR3: CASSPDTYVTGELFF; DNA: TGTGCCAGCAGCCCGGACACGTATGTCACCGGGGAGCTGTTTTTT
V: TRBV6-5; size: -; D: -; J: TRBJ1-1; CDR3: CASRPNRVHEAFF; DNA: TGTGCCAGCAGACCCAACAGGGTCCATGAAGCTTTCTTT
V: TRBV30; size: -; D: -; J: TRBJ1-3; CDR3: CAWSFDGNTIYF; DNA: TGTGCCTGGAGTTTTGATGGAAACACCATATATTTT
V: TRBV7-8; size: few; D: -; J: TRBJ1-1; CDR3: CASSLAGTKRGTEAFF; DNA: TGTGCCAGCAGCTTAGCTGGGACCAAACGGGGCACTGAAGCTTTCTTT
V: TRBV7-2; size: -; D: TRBD1; J: TRBJ1-4; CDR3: CASSQGVAGVFRPNEKLFF; DNA: TGTGCCAGCAGCCAGGGGGTGGCAGGGGTGTTTCGTCCTAATGAAAAACTGTTTTTT
V: TRBV28; size: -; D: -; J: TRBJ1-3; CDR3: CASSQGQISGNTIYF; DNA: TGTGCCAGCAGTCAAGGACAGATCTCTGGAAACACCATATATTTT
V: TRBV7-2; size: once; D: TRBD2; J: TRBJ2-3; CDR3: CASSLLAGGFTDTQYF; DNA: TGTGCCAGCAGCCTACTAGCGGGAGGGTTCACAGATACGCAGTATTTT
V: TRBV6-5; size: -; D: -; J: TRBJ2-5; CDR3: CASSHSPGRPAQYF; DNA: TGTGCCAGCAGTCACAGCCCGGGACGACCAGCCCAGTACTTC
V: TRBV10-1; size: -; D: -; J: TRBJ2-6; CDR3: CASSASGTGANVLTF; DNA: TGCGCCAGCAGTGCTTCGGGGACTGGGGCCAACGTCCTGACTTTC
V: TRBV6-1; size: -; D: -; J: TRBJ1-5; CDR3: CASSGFRTGVNQPQHF; DNA: TGTGCCAGCAGTGGGTTCCGGACGGGGGTTAATCAGCCCCAGCATTTT
V: TRBV6-6; size: -; D: -; J: TRBJ1-1; CDR3: CASSYSTGMNTEAFF; DNA: TGTGCCAGCAGTTACTCGACTGGAATGAACACTGAAGCTTTCTTT
V: TRBV7-2; size: -; D: -; J: TRBJ1-6; CDR3: CASSSAPGSPLHF; DNA: TGTGCCAGCAGCTCTGCCCCGGGTTCACCCCTCCACTTT
V: TRBV27; size: -; D: TRBD2; J: TRBJ2-7; CDR3: CASSPTSGSRHEQYF; DNA: TGTGCCAGCAGTCCGACTAGCGGGAGTCGCCACGAGCAGTACTTC
V: TRBV19; size: -; D: TRBD1; J: TRBJ1-1; CDR3: CASSIAGQINTEAFF; DNA: TGTGCCAGTAGTATAGCGGGACAGATCAACACTGAAGCTTTCTTT
V: TRBV19; size: -; D: TRBD2; J: TRBJ2-2; CDR3: CASTLAGLTGELFF; DNA: TGTGCCAGTACCCTAGCGGGACTGACCGGGGAGCTGTTTTTT
V: TRBV9; size: once; D: -; J: TRBJ2-2; CDR3: CASSVRALLTGELFF; DNA: TGTGCCAGCAGCGTAAGAGCGCTCCTAACCGGGGAGCTGTTTTTT
V: TRBV11-2; size: -; D: -; J: TRBJ2-1; CDR3: CASSLNRVNEQFF; DNA: TGTGCCAGCAGCTTAAATCGGGTGAATGAGCAGTTCTTC
V: TRBV30; size: -; D: -; J: TRBJ2-2; CDR3: CAWSVDATSSVRELFF; DNA: TGTGCCTGGAGTGTAGATGCTACTAGTAGTGTCCGGGAGCTGTTTTTT
V: TRBV2; size: -; D: -; J: TRBJ1-5; CDR3: CASSVDSLNQPQHF; DNA: TGTGCCAGCAGTGTGGACAGTCTGAATCAGCCCCAGCATTTT
V: TRBV9; size: -; D: -; J: TRBJ2-1; CDR3: CASSVEGRGLSYNEQFF; DNA: TGTGCCAGCAGCGTCGAGGGCCGAGGTTTGTCCTACAATGAGCAGTTCTTC
V: TRBV6-1; size: -; D: -; J: TRBJ2-3; CDR3: CASSEIRDTDTQYF; DNA: TGTGCCAGCAGTGAAATCCGGGACACAGATACGCAGTATTTT
V: TRBV19; size: -; D: TRBD2; J: TRBJ2-7; CDR3: CATSSGRYEQYF; DNA: TGTGCCACCTCTAGCGGGAGATACGAGCAGTACTTC
V: TRBV2; size: -; D: -; J: TRBJ2-3; CDR3: CASRVRLSSTDTQYF; DNA: TGTGCCAGCAGGGTCCGGCTGTCTAGCACAGATACGCAGTATTTT
V: TRBV19; size: -; D: -; J: TRBJ1-2; CDR3: CASSRSGGRFYGYTF; DNA: TGTGCCAGTAGTAGATCCGGGGGCAGGTTCTATGGCTACACCTTC
V: TRBV28; size: -; D: -; J: TRBJ2-4; CDR3: CASTIDMAGNIQYF; DNA: TGTGCCAGCACCATAGATATGGCTGGAAACATTCAGTACTTC
V: TRBV19; size: -; D: TRBD1; J: TRBJ2-6; CDR3: CASSPTGTAGSGANVLTF; DNA: TGTGCCAGTAGTCCGACAGGGACCGCCGGCTCTGGGGCCAACGTCCTGACTTTC
V: TRBV19; size: once; D: -; J: TRBJ1-5; CDR3: CASRSSPGNQPQHF; DNA: TGTGCCAGTAGGAGCTCCCCGGGCAATCAGCCCCAGCATTTT
V: TRBV6-6; size: -; D: -; J: TRBJ2-7; CDR3: CASSYGGAEQYF; DNA: TGTGCCAGCAGTTACGGCGGGGCCGAGCAGTACTTC
V: TRBV10-3; size: few; D: -; J: TRBJ2-1; CDR3: CAIKIQGSYEQFF; DNA: TGTGCCATCAAGATACAGGGTTCATATGAGCAGTTCTTC
V: TRBV28; size: -; D: TRBD1; J: TRBJ1-5; CDR3: CASSSRTGSNQPQHF; DNA: TGTGCCAGCAGTTCGCGGACAGGGAGCAATCAGCCCCAGCATTTT
V: TRBV11-2; size: -; D: -; J: TRBJ1-4; CDR3: CASSVRDSEKLFF; DNA: TGTGCCAGCAGCGTCCGGGACTCCGAAAAACTGTTTTTT
V: TRBV7-2; size: -; D: TRBD2; J: TRBJ2-3; CDR3: CASSSRLAGGGTDTQYF; DNA: TGTGCCAGCAGCTCGCGACTAGCGGGAGGTGGGACAGATACGCAGTATTTT
V: TRBV11-2; size: -; D: -; J: TRBJ2-1; CDR3: CASSLGLSLEKAEQFF; DNA: TGTGCCAGCAGCTTAGGCCTTTCGCTAGAAAAGGCTGAGCAGTTCTTC
V: TRBV11-3; size: -; D: -; J: TRBJ2-3; CDR3: CASRGPMGDTQYF; DNA: TGTGCCAGCAGGGGCCCAATGGGGGATACGCAGTATTTT
V: TRBV10-3; size: few; D: -; J: TRBJ2-7; CDR3: CAISESADSYEQYF; DNA: TGTGCCATCAGTGAGTCGGCAGACTCCTACGAGCAGTACTTC
V: TRBV6-1; size: -; D: -; J: TRBJ2-3; CDR3: CASSEGPGPTDTQYF; DNA: TGTGCCAGCAGTGAAGGTCCGGGCCCCACAGATACGCAGTATTTT
V: TRBV28; size: -; D: -; J: TRBJ2-3; CDR3: CASGRGADTQYF; DNA: TGTGCCAGCGGAAGGGGGGCAGATACGCAGTATTTT
V: TRBV5-8; size: -; D: TRBD2; J: TRBJ2-3; CDR3: CASSFGLAGGGDTQYF; DNA: TGTGCCAGCAGCTTCGGACTAGCGGGAGGGGGAGATACGCAGTATTTT
V: TRBV5-1; size: -; D: TRBD1; J: TRBJ2-7; CDR3: CASSGSLGQGERVYF; DNA: TGCGCCAGCAGCGGGTCGTTGGGACAGGGGGAGCGAGTCTACTTC
V: TRBV5-4; size: -; D: TRBD2; J: TRBJ2-3; CDR3: CASSTGLARTDTQYF; DNA: TGTGCCAGCAGCACGGGACTAGCGAGGACAGATACGCAGTATTTT
V: TRBV5-8; size: -; D: TRBD1; J: TRBJ2-2; CDR3: CASSLGQGDTGELFF; DNA: TGTGCCAGCAGCCTGGGACAGGGGGACACCGGGGAGCTGTTTTTT
V: TRBV28; size: -; D: -; J: TRBJ2-7; CDR3: CASSPGTFYEQYF; DNA: TGTGCCAGCAGCCCCGGGACCTTCTACGAGCAGTACTTC